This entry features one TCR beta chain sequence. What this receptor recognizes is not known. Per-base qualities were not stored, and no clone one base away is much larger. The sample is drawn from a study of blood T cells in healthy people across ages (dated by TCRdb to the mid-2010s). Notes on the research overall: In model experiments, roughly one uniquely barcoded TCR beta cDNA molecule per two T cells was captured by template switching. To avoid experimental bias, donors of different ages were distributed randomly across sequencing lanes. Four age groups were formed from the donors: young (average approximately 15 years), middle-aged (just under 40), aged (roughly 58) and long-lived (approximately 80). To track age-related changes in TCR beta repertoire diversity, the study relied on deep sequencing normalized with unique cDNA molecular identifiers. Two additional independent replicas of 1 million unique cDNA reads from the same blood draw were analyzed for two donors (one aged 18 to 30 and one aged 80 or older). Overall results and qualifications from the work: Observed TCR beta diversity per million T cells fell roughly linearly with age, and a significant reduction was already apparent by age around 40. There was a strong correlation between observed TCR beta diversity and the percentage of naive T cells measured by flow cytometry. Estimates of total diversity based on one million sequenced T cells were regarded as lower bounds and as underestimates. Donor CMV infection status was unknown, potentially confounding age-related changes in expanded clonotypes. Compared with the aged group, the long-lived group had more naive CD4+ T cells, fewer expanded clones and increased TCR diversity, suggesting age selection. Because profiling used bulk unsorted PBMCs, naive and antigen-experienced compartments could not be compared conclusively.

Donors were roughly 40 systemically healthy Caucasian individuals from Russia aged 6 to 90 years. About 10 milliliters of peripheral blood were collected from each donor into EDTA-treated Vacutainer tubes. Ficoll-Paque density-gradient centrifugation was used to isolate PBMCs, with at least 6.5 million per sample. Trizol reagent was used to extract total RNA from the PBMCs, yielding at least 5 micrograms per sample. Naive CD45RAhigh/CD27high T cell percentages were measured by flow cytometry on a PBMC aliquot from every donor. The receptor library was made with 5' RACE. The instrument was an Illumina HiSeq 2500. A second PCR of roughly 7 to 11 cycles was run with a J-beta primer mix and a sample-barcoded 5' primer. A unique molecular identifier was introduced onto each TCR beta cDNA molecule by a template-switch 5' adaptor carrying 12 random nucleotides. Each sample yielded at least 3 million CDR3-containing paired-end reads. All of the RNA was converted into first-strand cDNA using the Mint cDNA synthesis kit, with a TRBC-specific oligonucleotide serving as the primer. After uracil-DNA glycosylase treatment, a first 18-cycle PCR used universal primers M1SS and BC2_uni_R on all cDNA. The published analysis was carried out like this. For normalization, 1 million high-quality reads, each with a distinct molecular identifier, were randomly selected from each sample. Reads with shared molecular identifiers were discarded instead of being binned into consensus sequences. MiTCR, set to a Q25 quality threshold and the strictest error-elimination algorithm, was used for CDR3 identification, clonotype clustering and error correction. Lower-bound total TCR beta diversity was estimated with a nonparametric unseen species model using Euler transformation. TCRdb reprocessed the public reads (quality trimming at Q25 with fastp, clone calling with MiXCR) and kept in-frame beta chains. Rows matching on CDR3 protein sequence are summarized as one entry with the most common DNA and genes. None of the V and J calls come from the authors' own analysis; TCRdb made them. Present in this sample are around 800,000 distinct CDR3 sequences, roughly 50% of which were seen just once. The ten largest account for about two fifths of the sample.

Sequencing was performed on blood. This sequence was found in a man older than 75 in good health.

The CDR3 protein: CASSLRRDSRLEAFF. The DNA sequence reads TGTGCCAGCAGCTTAAGGCGTGACAGTCGGCTTGAAGCTTTCTTT. Recombination joined TRBV7-8 with TRBJ1-1, with TRBD1 perhaps the D gene, on 5 matching bases. The V and J ends are trimmed by 2 bases and 7 bases, leaving 17 bases between them. There are 15 amino acids in the CDR3, from cysteine to phenylalanine inclusive. This entry keeps only the CDR3 DNA: 45 bases, framed from base 1. CDR1 and CDR2 were assigned from the germline V gene as SGHVS and FQNEAQ.